The 13 T cell receptor beta chains listed next were all sequenced from one sample in a study of cytomegalovirus exposure and HLA in healthy donors. PCR was performed using 60 Vbeta and 13 Jbeta primers. Repertoires were generated with immunoSEQ multiplex PCR, while TCRdb's copy carries only in-frame clones and drops some. The sample lists around 150,000 clones, around 90% occurring once. Material: PBMCs. These receptors were collected from a middle-aged woman in good health and CMV-seronegative.

J is TRBJ2-2 and V is TRBV30, with 8 bases lining up with TRBD1. Unmatched junction bases numbered 9, after V lost 4 bases and J lost 8 bases. The CDR3 is made up of 14 amino acids. Germline V gene sequence: CDR1 GTSNPN, CDR2 SVGIG (reference sequence). In DNA form, the CDR3 reads TGTGCCTGGAATAGGCAGGGGGCCGGAGGGGAGCTGTTTTTT. Its protein product is CAWNRQGAGGELFF.

The rearrangement joins TRBV11-3 to TRBJ2-3; D is ambiguous. This CDR3 contains 13 residues. V was cut by 4 bases and J by 6 bases, with 11 bases left in between. Germline V gene data show CDR1 as SGHNT and CDR2 as YENEEA. This CDR3 is CASSSLWHDTQYF. The CDR3 nucleotides read TGTGCCAGCAGCTCCCTGTGGCATGATACGCAGTATTTT. The full variable domain, rest sourced from reference TRBV11-3 and TRBJ2-3, is EAGVVQSPRYKIIEKKQPVAFWCNPISGHNTLYWYLQNLGQGPELLIRYENEEAVDDSQLPKDRFSAERLKGVDSTLKIQPAELGDSAVYLCASSSLWHDTQYFGPGTRLTVL.

This chain connects TRBV9 to TRBJ2-2; D not certain. V was cut by 0 bases and J by 0 bases, with 12 bases left in between. Germline assignment: CDR1 SGDLS and CDR2 YYNGEE. The CDR3 has 17 residues. DNA of the CDR3: TGTGCCAGCAGCGTAGGACTGGTGTTCCCGAACACCGGGGAGCTGTTTTTT. Its protein product is CASSVGLVFPNTGELFF.

The chain uses TRBV4-2 and TRBJ2-3, with no clear D. The V and J ends lost 0 bases and 0 bases respectively, with 4 bases between them. The germline CDR1 and CDR2 sequences are LGHNA and YNFKEQ. The CDR3 covers 14 residues. The DNA for the CDR3 is TGTGCCAGCAGCCAAGACGGGAGCACAGATACGCAGTATTTT. This gives the protein CASSQDGSTDTQYF.

The chain carries TRBV11-3 and TRBJ2-4, with D possibly being TRBD1 (6 bases). The CDR3 sequence is 12 residues long. V was trimmed by 3 bases and J by 7 bases, leaving 7 bases between them. Looked up from germline, CDR1 is SGHNT and CDR2 is YENEEA. DNA for the CDR3: TGTGCCAGCAGCTTTGGGGGCAACATTCAGTACTTC. Translation gives CASSFGGNIQYF.

The V call is TRBV27, the J call TRBJ2-7; possibly TRBD1 for D (6 bases). The CDR3 runs to 13 residues. The germline V gene has CDR1 MNHEY and CDR2 SMNVEV (reference sequence). The germline V and J ends were trimmed by 2 bases and 6 bases, with 11 bases remaining between them. The CDR3 nucleotides are TGTGCCAGCAGTTTAAACAGGGCTGGCGAGCAGTACTTC. Its protein product is CASSLNRAGEQYF.

The V call is TRBV11-1, the J call TRBJ1-6; D is ambiguous. Germline V gene lookup returns CDR1 SGHAT and CDR2 FQDESV (reference sequence). The CDR3 loop spans 14 amino acids. Deletions cut 5 bases from V and 7 bases from J, with 12 bases between. CDR3 amino acids: CASSPRVRNSPLHF. The CDR3 region has the DNA TGTGCCAGCAGCCCGAGGGTCAGGAATTCACCCCTCCACTTT.

The chain joins TRBV6-6 to TRBJ2-1; maybe TRBD2 (6 bases). V lost 1 base and J 3 bases, leaving 10 bases between the germline ends. CDR1 is MNHNY, CDR2 SVGAGI, per germline (reference sequence). CDR3 size: 15 residues. The CDR3 reads CASSYLAEFYNEQFF. The CDR3 coding sequence is TGTGCCAGCAGTTACTTAGCGGAGTTCTACAATGAGCAGTTCTTC.

The chain is built from TRBV4-3 and TRBJ2-6; no firm D call. With 7 bases removed from V and 0 bases from J, the gap between germline ends came to 10 bases. This CDR3 comprises 15 residues. Looked up from germline, CDR1 is LGHNA and CDR2 is YSLEER. Here the CDR3 reads CASTLGSSGANVLTF. The CDR3 nucleotides are TGCGCCAGCACCCTAGGCAGCTCTGGGGCCAACGTCCTGACTTTC.

This sequence joins TRBV5-5 and TRBJ2-1; no clear D gene. CDR3 length equals 16 residues. The germline V gene encodes CDR1 SGHKS and CDR2 YYEKEE (reference sequence). V was shortened by 0 bases and J by 1 base, with 11 bases between the two germline ends. The CDR3, as DNA: TGTGCCAGCAGCTTGGAACCTCCCGGGTCCTACAATGAGCAGTTCTTC. Its protein product is CASSLEPPGSYNEQFF.

This clone has just a few counts. The CDR3 nucleotides are TGTGCCAGCAGTGCGTTCGGAAACACCATATATTTT. Its translation is CASSAFGNTIYF. The chain combines TRBV6-1 with TRBJ1-3, with D unresolved. V lost 4 bases to trimming and J lost 4 bases, with 5 bases between them. This CDR3 contains 12 residues. Germline assignment: CDR1 MNHNS and CDR2 SASEGT.

The chain uses TRBV28 and TRBJ1-2, with 7 bases lining up with TRBD1. CDR3 length: 14 amino acids. J gave up 3 bases and V 7 bases, and 8 bases lay outside the gene matches. Germline CDR1 is MDHEN and CDR2 is SYDVKM. This CDR3 reads CASILQGNDYGYTF. The CDR3 DNA sequence: TGTGCCAGCATCTTACAGGGGAATGACTATGGCTACACCTTC.

The genes are TRBV5-1 and TRBJ1-1; D is unclear. The germline CDR1 and CDR2 sequences are SGHRS and YFSETQ. The ends were cut back, 4 bases at V and 3 bases at J, with 13 bases in the middle. This CDR3 is 14 amino acids long. CDR3 sequence (DNA): TGCGCCAGCAGCATGCAGGCCACAGACACTGAAGCTTTCTTT. Translated, it gives CASSMQATDTEAFF. Using reference TRBV5-1 and TRBJ1-1 for the parts outside the CDR3, the full variable domain is KAGVTQTPRYLIKTRGQQVTLSCSPISGHRSVSWYQQTPGQGLQFLFEYFSETQRNKGNFPGRFSGRQFSNSRSEMNVSTLELGDSALYLCASSMQATDTEAFFGQGTRLTVV.